This T cell receptor (beta chain) was captured by sequencing in a study of cytomegalovirus exposure and HLA in healthy donors. CDR3 size: 13 residues. Looked up from germline, CDR1 is SGHVS and CDR2 is FQNEAQ. Broader study findings: Reported performance of the classifier showed diagnosis of cytomegalovirus status with high specificity and sensitivity. The authors later found HLA-associated TCR beta chains more clonally expanded than equally common others. In an earlier analysis, in about 530 donors, most V segments appeared productive either ~90% or ~30% of the time.

On this clone itself: No antigen is known for it. The germline gene is not matched at one end of the junction; a read error may be the cause.

Use of 60 Vbeta and 13 Jbeta primers characterized the PCR. Only in-frame clones appear in the TCRdb table, and some are missing; sequencing was by immunoSEQ multiplex PCR. Among around 120,000 clones listed, roughly 80% were seen once. The sequenced sample consisted of PBMCs. This receptor was taken from a girl aged 2-10 years in good health and CMV-seronegative. The V gene is TRBV7-8, the J gene TRBJ2-7; possibly TRBD2 for D (6 bases). CDR3 loop: CASSWGRLLEAFF. CDR3 sequence (DNA): TGTGCCAGCAGCTGGGGGAGGTTGTTGGAGGCCTTTTTC.